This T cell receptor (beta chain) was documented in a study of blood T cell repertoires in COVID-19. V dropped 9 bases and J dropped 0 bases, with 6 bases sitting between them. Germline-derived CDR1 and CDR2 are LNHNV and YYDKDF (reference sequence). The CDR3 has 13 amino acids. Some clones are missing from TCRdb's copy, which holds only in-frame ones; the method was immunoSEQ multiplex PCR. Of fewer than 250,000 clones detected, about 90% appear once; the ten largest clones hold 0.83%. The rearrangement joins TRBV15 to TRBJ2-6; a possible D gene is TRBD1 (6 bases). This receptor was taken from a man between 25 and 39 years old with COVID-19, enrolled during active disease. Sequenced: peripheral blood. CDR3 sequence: CATGASGANVLTF. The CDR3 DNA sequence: TGTGCCACGGGGGCCTCTGGGGCCAACGTCCTGACTTTC.